The 29 T cell receptor beta chains reported below all come from one sample, sequenced in a study of blood T cell repertoires in COVID-19. Measured with immunoSEQ multiplex PCR; TCRdb has only the in-frame clones, and not every one. The sample contains about 160,000 clones, around 80% of which appear only once. The sequenced material came from PBMCs or T cells enriched from blood (not recorded which). All receptors come from a woman in her fifties or sixties who had recovered from COVID-19.

This sequence joins TRBV6-5 and TRBJ2-7; maybe TRBD1 (5 bases). The CDR3 runs to 13 residues. CDR1 MNHEY and CDR2 SVGAGI come from the germline V gene. The V and J ends lost 2 bases and 4 bases respectively, with 9 bases between them. CDR3 DNA: TGTGCCAGCAGTTACGGGGCGCGGTACGAGCAGTACTTC. Translated: CASSYGARYEQYF.

This chain joins TRBV7-7 and TRBJ1-1; D is unclear. V lost 5 bases to trimming and J lost 5 bases, with 12 bases between them. CDR3 length equals 13 residues. Germline V gene sequence: CDR1 SSHAT, CDR2 FNYEAQ (reference sequence). CDR3 sequence reads: CASSQALDTEAFF. CDR3 nucleotide sequence: TGTGCCAGCAGCCAAGCGTTGGATACTGAAGCTTTCTTT. The complete variable domain, with remaining parts taken from reference TRBV7-7 and TRBJ1-1, reads GAGVSQSPRYKVTKRGQDVTLRCDPISSHATLYWYQQALGQGPEFLTYFNYEAQPDKSGLPSDRFSAERPEGSISTLTIQRTEQRDSAMYRCASSQALDTEAFFGQGTRLTVV.

V is TRBV19 and J is TRBJ1-4; D might be TRBD1 (6 bases). The V end was cut by 6 bases, the J end by 8 bases, with 16 bases between. CDR3 size: 14 residues. Germline V gene sequence: CDR1 LNHDA, CDR2 SQIVND (reference sequence). The CDR3 DNA sequence: TGTGCCAGTAGCAAAACAGGGACGCGAGAAAAACTGTTTTTT. Translating it yields CASSKTGTREKLFF. Complete variable domain (other parts from reference TRBV19 and TRBJ1-4): DGGITQSPKYLFRKEGQNVTLSCEQNLNHDAMYWYRQDPGQGLRLIYYSQIVNDFQKGDIAEGYSVSREKKESFPLTVTSAQKNPTAFYLCASSKTGTREKLFFGSGTQLSVL.

This chain links TRBV3-1 (or the pseudogene TRBV3-2) with TRBJ1-4, with D hard to call. The CDR3 runs to 11 residues. V shed 6 bases and J shed 4 bases, with 3 bases lying between them. CDR1 and CDR2 (germline): LGHDT, YNNKEL (reference sequence). CDR3 residues: CASSSNEKLFF. In DNA, the CDR3 is TGTGCCAGCAGTAGTAATGAAAAACTGTTTTTT.

This clone was detected only a few times. The chain has TRBV2 and TRBJ1-6; weak D call: TRBD1 (6 bases). This CDR3 is built from 15 residues. V was pared by 1 base and J by 10 bases, with 14 bases between. Looked up from germline, CDR1 is SNHLY and CDR2 is FYNNEI. The CDR3 spells CASSEERGGRSPLHF. In DNA, the CDR3 is TGTGCCAGCAGTGAAGAGAGGGGGGGTCGGTCACCCCTCCACTTT.

The chain employs TRBV15 and TRBJ2-7; a weak D match, TRBD2 (6 bases). The CDR3 is made up of 16 amino acids. Germline V gene sequence: CDR1 LNHNV, CDR2 YYDKDF (reference sequence). The V end was cut by 5 bases, the J end by 5 bases, with 22 bases between. The CDR3 region is CATSRSGAGGSDEQYF. For the CDR3, the DNA is TGTGCCACCAGCCGCTCTGGGGCCGGGGGAAGTGACGAGCAGTACTTC. Full variable domain (rest looked up from reference TRBV15 and TRBJ2-7): DAMVIQNPRYQVTQFGKPVTLSCSQTLNHNVMYWYQQKSSQAPKLLFHYYDKDFNNEADTPDNFQSRRPNTSFCFLDIRSPGLGDTAMYLCATSRSGAGGSDEQYFGPGTRLTVT.

This chain links TRBV27 with TRBJ1-1; tentatively, D is TRBD1 (5 bases). The CDR3 covers 16 residues. Trimming left V 3 bases short and J 0 bases short, with 14 bases between. Per the germline V gene, CDR1 is MNHEY and CDR2 is SMNVEV (reference sequence). CDR3 sequence: CASSLGGWGLNTEAFF. CDR3 nucleotide sequence: TGTGCCAGCAGTTTGGGGGGTTGGGGGTTGAACACTGAAGCTTTCTTT.

The chain links TRBV3-1 (or the pseudogene TRBV3-2) to TRBJ2-7, with 8 bases matching TRBD1. The CDR3 has 16 residues. The J segment lost 3 bases and the V segment lost 0 bases, leaving 7 bases of the junction unmatched. The germline CDR1 and CDR2 sequences are LGHDT and YNNKEL (reference sequence). This CDR3 is CASSQDRGRRVYEQYF. The CDR3 coding sequence is TGTGCCAGCAGCCAAGACAGGGGGCGCCGAGTCTACGAGCAGTACTTC.

The chain uses TRBV4-1 and TRBJ2-1; TRBD2 aligns across 10 bases. The ends lost 0 bases at V and 0 bases at J; junction bases unmatched: 11. The CDR3 extends over 20 amino acids. From germline, CDR1 is MGHRA and CDR2 YSYEKL. The CDR3 here is CASSQDEVAGGPLSYNEQFF. CDR3 sequence (DNA): TGCGCCAGCAGCCAAGATGAGGTAGCGGGGGGCCCCCTCTCCTACAATGAGCAGTTCTTC.

This clone showed up just once. The chain carries TRBV30 and TRBJ1-1, with D uncertain. The germline gives CDR1 GTSNPN, CDR2 SVGIG (reference sequence). This CDR3 contains 12 residues. V shed 0 bases and J shed 5 bases, with 7 bases lying between them. The DNA of the CDR3 is TGTGCCTGGAGTGTAATCAGGACTGAAGCTTTCTTT. Translating gives CAWSVIRTEAFF.

This clone was recorded once. The chain employs TRBV2 and TRBJ2-3; no clear D. V shed 6 bases and J shed 0 bases, with 19 bases lying between them. Per germline, CDR1 SNHLY and CDR2 FYNNEI. There are 17 residues in the CDR3. Here the CDR3 DNA reads TGTGCCAGCAGCTCCTCCGTAAGTGGGCATAGCACAGATACGCAGTATTTT. Translated: CASSSSVSGHSTDTQYF.

This sequence joins TRBV25-1 and TRBJ1-1; possibly TRBD1 for D (5 bases). V lost 6 bases and J 1 base, leaving 15 bases between the germline ends. Looked up from germline, CDR1 is MGHDK and CDR2 is SYGVNS. This CDR3 spans 15 amino acids. CDR3 sequence: CASSPQGATNTEAFF. CDR3 coding DNA: TGTGCCAGCAGCCCCCAAGGGGCTACGAACACTGAAGCTTTCTTT.

The J gene is TRBJ1-4, the V gene TRBV9; TRBD1 might be the D (5 bases). V was shortened by 4 bases and J by 5 bases, with 18 bases between the two germline ends. CDR1 and CDR2 from the germline V gene are SGDLS and YYNGEE. The CDR3 is made up of 16 amino acids. CDR3 amino acids: CASSQGQAGRNEKLFF. The DNA of the CDR3 is TGTGCCAGCAGCCAGGGTCAGGCAGGGAGGAATGAAAAACTGTTTTTT.

The gene calls are TRBV2 and TRBJ2-5, with a possible D match to TRBD2 (6 bases). In germline, CDR1 is SNHLY, CDR2 FYNNEI. The length of the CDR3 is 16 residues. V lost 6 bases to trimming and J lost 3 bases, with 20 bases between them. CDR3 sequence reads: CASSPGGARLKETQYF. DNA of the CDR3: TGTGCCAGCAGCCCTGGAGGGGCCCGACTAAAAGAGACCCAGTACTTC. The full variable domain, completed using reference TRBV2 and TRBJ2-5, is EPEVTQTPSHQVTQMGQEVILRCVPISNHLYFYWYRQILGQKVEFLVSFYNNEISEKSEIFDDQFSVERPDGSNFTLKIRSTKLEDSAMYFCASSPGGARLKETQYFGPGTRLLVL.

The chain has TRBV9 and TRBJ1-1, with TRBD1 identical over 7 bases. CDR1 and CDR2 (germline): SGDLS, YYNGEE. J was trimmed by 4 bases and V by 3 bases; bases with no gene match: 9. CDR3 length: 15 amino acids. CDR3 DNA sequence: TGTGCCAGCAGCGGAGCGACAGGGCCGGGCACTGAAGCTTTCTTT. This sequence encodes CASSGATGPGTEAFF.

This clone is a singleton in its sample. The rearrangement uses TRBV20-1 and TRBJ2-1; 7 bases match TRBD1. The germline CDR1 and CDR2 sequences are DFQATT and SNEGSKA (reference sequence). The CDR3 consists of 15 residues. Trimming at V came to 3 bases and at J to 0 bases, leaving 5 bases not matched to a gene. CDR3 DNA sequence: TGCAGTGCTAGTAAACAGGGGAGCTCCTACAATGAGCAGTTCTTC. This codes for CSASKQGSSYNEQFF.

V usage is TRBV7-3 and J usage is TRBJ1-2; no clear D. V was cut by 6 bases and J by 7 bases, with 12 bases left in between. Per germline, CDR1 SGHTA and CDR2 FQGTGA. CDR3 size: 12 residues. The CDR3 sequence is CASSPHSAGYTF. The CDR3 coding sequence is TGTGCCAGCAGTCCACATTCCGCTGGCTACACCTTC.

This clone was seen a handful of times. The chain links TRBV5-5 to TRBJ1-2; possibly TRBD1 for D (5 bases). The CDR3 totals 17 residues. Trimming took off 1 base at V and 3 bases at J, with 19 bases between the two ends. Germline loops: CDR1 SGHKS, CDR2 YYEKEE (reference sequence). The CDR3: CASSLFLSPRGDYGYTF. As DNA, the CDR3 is TGTGCCAGCAGCTTGTTCCTAAGCCCGCGGGGCGACTATGGCTACACCTTC.

The genes are TRBV5-1 and TRBJ1-4; D unresolved. CDR1 is SGHRS, CDR2 YFSETQ, per germline. The CDR3 spans 15 residues. Trimming pared 0 bases from V and 4 bases from J, leaving 10 bases between. DNA of the CDR3: TGCGCCAGCAGCTTGGGTACGGGATATAATGAAAAACTGTTTTTT. It yields the protein CASSLGTGYNEKLFF.

V and J are TRBV2 and TRBJ2-1; TRBD1 aligns across 8 bases. CDR3 length: 13 amino acids. Germline V gene data show CDR1 as SNHLY and CDR2 as FYNNEI. J gave up 7 bases and V 6 bases, and 5 bases lay outside the gene matches. The CDR3 loop reads CASRQGASNEQFF. DNA for the CDR3: TGTGCCAGCAGGCAGGGGGCTAGTAATGAGCAGTTCTTC.

The chain couples TRBV2 to TRBJ2-7; D perhaps matches TRBD2 (6 bases). V shed 9 bases and J shed 3 bases, with 21 bases lying between them. CDR3 length equals 15 residues. Germline CDR1 and CDR2: SNHLY and FYNNEI. CDR3 nucleotides: TGTGCCAGAAATGGTGGGTCCCTCGGGGGCTACGAGCAGTACTTC. It translates to CARNGGSLGGYEQYF.

DNA for the CDR3: TGTGCCAGCAGCTTGAGCGAGAGAGCTGAAGCTTTCTTT. Its protein is CASSLSERAEAFF. This sequence joins TRBV6-6 and TRBJ1-1; D gene ambiguous. This CDR3 contains 13 residues. The V gene's germline CDR1 is MNHNY and CDR2 SVGAGI (reference sequence). V was cut by 6 bases and J by 6 bases, with 14 bases left in between.

This sequence joins TRBV6-5 and TRBJ1-1; 7 bases agree with TRBD1. Germline assignment: CDR1 MNHEY and CDR2 SVGAGI. V gave up 4 bases and J gave up 6 bases; unmatched junction bases: 11. The CDR3 covers 15 residues. The CDR3, as DNA: TGTGCCAGCAGTTCACGAGCACAGGGGAGGTCTGAAGCTTTCTTT. Its translation: CASSSRAQGRSEAFF.

This clone was counted once. The V and J genes are TRBV5-1 and TRBJ1-3, with 8 bases identical to TRBD1. Germline V lookup: CDR1 SGHRS, CDR2 YFSETQ. The CDR3 loop spans 16 amino acids. V trimming: 1 base; J trimming: 4 bases; junction bases outside the gene matches: 7. CDR3 in DNA: TGCGCCAGCAGCTTGTTTTCAGGGGGCGAGGGAAACACCATATATTTT. Translation: CASSLFSGGEGNTIYF.

This chain joins TRBV28 and TRBJ2-7; 7 bases are a match to TRBD1. This CDR3 is 15 amino acids long. V lost 7 bases, J lost 4 bases, and 13 bases stayed unmatched. Germline-derived CDR1 and CDR2 are MDHEN and SYDVKM. The CDR3 region is CASTASDRAPYEQYF. The CDR3 nucleotides read TGTGCCAGCACCGCTTCTGACAGGGCACCATACGAGCAGTACTTC.

This chain links TRBV9 with TRBJ1-4, with 9 bases identical to TRBD1. The CDR3 covers 15 residues. Per the germline V gene, CDR1 is SGDLS and CDR2 is YYNGEE. J gave up 13 bases and V 4 bases, and 14 bases lay outside the gene matches. DNA of the CDR3: TGTGCCAGCAGCACCGGGACAGGGATCTATTTCCCACTGTTTTTT. This sequence encodes CASSTGTGIYFPLFF.

J is TRBJ2-1 and V is TRBV7-2; 7 positions match TRBD2. This CDR3 has 17 residues. Germline CDR1 reads SGHTA; CDR2 reads FQGNSA. Germline trimming cut 0 bases from V and 4 bases from J; bases unmatched to any gene: 9. CDR3 protein: CASSLAGGRGQYNEQFF. The CDR3 DNA reads as TGTGCCAGCAGCTTAGCCGGGGGGAGGGGCCAATACAATGAGCAGTTCTTC.

Written as DNA, the CDR3 is TGTGCCAGCAGTGAAGGCCGGGTACCACCGGGAGATGGCTACACCTTC. Protein sequence: CASSEGRVPPGDGYTF. The chain couples TRBV6-1 to TRBJ1-2; D is ambiguous. The CDR3 covers 16 residues. Germline values: CDR1 MNHNS, CDR2 SASEGT. Trimming left V 1 base short and J 6 bases short, with 18 bases between.

Only one count was recorded for this clone. V gene TRBV9 combines with J gene TRBJ2-5; 8 bases agree with TRBD1. Germline CDR1 is SGDLS and CDR2 is YYNGEE. CDR3 size: 15 residues. Unmatched junction bases numbered 6, after V lost 0 bases and J lost 5 bases. DNA for the CDR3: TGTGCCAGCAGCGTAGCCAGGGGGCTGGGGGAGACCCAGTACTTC. Residues: CASSVARGLGETQYF.